This TCR beta chain was obtained from a study of T cells after yellow fever vaccination. This clonotype was detected a few times. TCRdb fed the 5' RACE reads into MiXCR, producing one record per CDR3 protein. The sample carries just under 600,000 distinct CDR3 sequences, about 14% recorded once. Germline CDR1 and CDR2: SGHTA and FQGNSA. This CDR3 has 17 residues. V dropped 1 base and J dropped 2 bases, with 18 bases sitting between them. The sequence was obtained from a man younger than 40 who received the YFV17D yellow fever vaccine. The chain uses TRBV7-2 and TRBJ2-7; unclear D gene. The sample was PBMCs, taken on the day of the yellow fever booster vaccination. CDR3 residues: CASSLVGSQPLPYEQYF. The DNA for the CDR3 is TGTGCCAGCAGCTTAGTCGGCAGCCAGCCTCTCCCCTACGAGCAGTACTTC.